This TCR beta chain is drawn from a study of cytomegalovirus exposure and HLA in healthy donors. Study summary: Genetic ancestry analysis placed around four fifths of the roughly 400 donors that were genotyped in the Caucasian-associated cluster.

Regarding this clone: Its antigen is not known.

Study outcomes and limitations: An analysis done earlier found most TCR beta V segments productive about 90% or about 30% of the time. It was likely that a cluster of highly shared sequence variants was a sequencing artifact. Evidence from a later analysis indicated that most CMV-associated TCR beta chains looked HLA-restricted.

PCR used 60 Vbeta primers and 13 Jbeta primers. Generated by immunoSEQ multiplex PCR, the TCRdb table keeps only in-frame clones and is missing some. This sample has approximately 190,000 clones, with approximately 83% found just once. This receptor was identified in a boy under 10 years old in good health and CMV-seronegative. The sequencing input was PBMCs.

The CDR3 reads CASSPGLAGGPTDTQYF. The DNA for the CDR3 is TGCGCCAGCAGCCCAGGACTAGCGGGGGGGCCGACAGATACGCAGTATTTT. The rearrangement uses TRBV4-1 and TRBJ2-3; TRBD2 agrees at 15 bases. The length of the CDR3 is 17 residues. Trimming removed 4 bases from V and 3 bases from J; junction bases left unmatched: 5. The germline CDR1 and CDR2 sequences are MGHRA and YSYEKL.